The 27 T cell receptor beta chains presented below share a single source sample, sequenced in a study of regulatory T cells in long-lasting Graves disease. With iRepertoire HTBI primers and Arm-PCR of CDR3 regions, TCR beta libraries were built. TCRdb called the multiplex PCR reads again in MiXCR, with one record for every CDR3 protein. This sample yields about 310,000 distinct CDR3 sequences, of which more than 20% are seen a single time; 45% to 70% belongs to the top ten. Time point here: persistent/refractory GD, antithyroid drugs over 5 years with positive TRAb. There was RNA extracted from PBMCs, and the TCR library was made from it. This specimen was peripheral blood mononuclear cells (PBMCs), taken when the disease was refractory, from a patient treated with antithyroid drugs. The receptor set was obtained from a female donor with Graves disease.

This clonotype was observed a handful of times. CDR3 nucleotide sequence: TGCAGTGCTATATCGGGACAGGGAGGACCCACTTATCCAGATACGCAGTATTTT. Translating it yields CSAISGQGGPTYPDTQYF. The chain is built from TRBV20-1 and TRBJ2-3, with 9 bases identical to TRBD1. The CDR3 is 18 residues long. Looked up from germline, CDR1 is DFQATT and CDR2 is SNEGSKA (reference sequence). The V segment lost 4 bases and the J segment 4 bases; nucleotides outside the gene matches: 18.

Concerning this clonotype: At one boundary the junction diverges from the germline segment, which might be a read error. The chain uses TRBV7-9 and TRBJ2-5, with no clear D. The CDR3 is 11 residues long. Germline CDR1 SEHNR, CDR2 FQNEAQ (reference sequence). DNA of the CDR3: TGTGCCGGCAGCTTATTGGAGACCCAGTACTTC. It specifies CAGSLLETQYF.

The chain recombines TRBV20-1 with TRBJ2-1; TRBD1 matches at 7 bases. Germline loops: CDR1 DFQATT, CDR2 SNEGSKA (reference sequence). Losses at the gene ends were 1 base for V and 1 base for J; bases not matched to a gene: 7. The CDR3 extends over 16 amino acids. DNA for the CDR3: TGCAGTGCTAGAGCCACAAGACAGGGATCCTACAATGAGCAGTTCTTC. It yields the protein CSARATRQGSYNEQFF.

This clonotype was observed a few times. The chain carries TRBV3-1 and TRBJ1-2; no clear D gene. V lost 4 bases and J lost 4, with 13 bases in between. Germline V gene lookup returns CDR1 LGHDT and CDR2 YNNKEL (reference sequence). There are 14 residues in the CDR3. The CDR3 protein is CASSRLDGGYGYTF. The CDR3 nucleotides are TGTGCCAGCAGCCGCCTGGACGGCGGCTATGGCTACACCTTC.

This clonotype was found many times. The chain links TRBV27 to TRBJ1-5; 10 nucleotides match TRBD1. The CDR3 sequence is 19 residues long. Germline-derived CDR1 and CDR2 are MNHEY and SMNVEV (reference sequence). Unmatched junction bases numbered 10, after V lost 2 bases and J lost 0 bases. The CDR3 here is CASSLSGTGVVYSNQPQHF. DNA for the CDR3: TGTGCCAGCAGTTTAAGCGGGACAGGGGTGGTCTATAGCAATCAGCCCCAGCATTTT.

The rearrangement uses TRBV10-1 and TRBJ1-4, with no clear D. CDR1 and CDR2 (germline): WNHNN, SYGVQD (reference sequence). The CDR3 covers 14 residues. Deletions cut 0 bases from V and 8 bases from J, with 10 bases between. The CDR3 DNA is TGCGCCAGCAGTGAGTCGTCGGGTCGGGAAAAACTGTTTTTT. Its translation: CASSESSGREKLFF.

This clonotype was detected only a few times. V gene TRBV28 combines with J gene TRBJ2-5, with 9 positions matching TRBD1. The length of the CDR3 is 19 residues. Trimming at V came to 2 bases and at J to 3 bases, leaving 16 bases not matched to a gene. CDR1 and CDR2 (germline): MDHEN, SYDVKM. This CDR3 reads CASSLANIQGAEWEETQYF. CDR3 bases: TGTGCCAGCAGTTTAGCCAACATACAGGGGGCAGAATGGGAAGAGACCCAGTACTTC.

The J gene is TRBJ1-1, the V gene TRBV28, with D possibly TRBD1 on 5 matching bases. Trimming took 6 bases from V and 5 from J, leaving 22 bases between them. The CDR3 is made up of 16 amino acids. The germline CDR1 and CDR2 sequences are MDHEN and SYDVKM. The CDR3 region has the DNA TGTGCCAGCAGGGTAGGGTGGGGGAGTCGAGGAACTGAAGCTTTCTTT. Encoded protein: CASRVGWGSRGTEAFF.

This clonotype appeared once. The V and J genes are TRBV10-3 and TRBJ2-2; a weak D match, TRBD1 (6 bases). The CDR3 runs 16 residues. V was pared by 2 bases and J by 5 bases, with 15 bases between. Germline lookup yields CDR1 ENHRY and CDR2 SYGVKD. Here the CDR3 reads CAISEAMGASTGELFF. As DNA, the CDR3 is TGTGCCATCAGTGAGGCGATGGGGGCGAGTACCGGGGAGCTGTTTTTT.

This clonotype was picked up many times. V and J are TRBV6-5 and TRBJ2-7, with 9 bases that match TRBD1. The CDR3 consists of 14 residues. CDR1 MNHEY and CDR2 SVGAGI come from the germline V gene. Trimming cost V 4 bases and J 2 bases; bases outside gene matches: 3. CDR3 sequence (DNA): TGTGCCAGCAGTTTTGGGACAGGGCCCTACGAGCAGTACTTC. Translation: CASSFGTGPYEQYF.

This clonotype was detected ten times or more. The chain uses TRBV28 and TRBJ2-7; 8 nucleotides line up with TRBD2. After removal of 3 bases from V and 3 bases from J, the junction contained 13 bases not matched to a gene. Germline lookup yields CDR1 MDHEN and CDR2 SYDVKM. The CDR3 is made up of 17 amino acids. The CDR3 DNA is TGTGCCAGCAGTTTCCCCACCGGGGGGGGAAAAGGCTACGAGCAGTACTTC. Protein product: CASSFPTGGGKGYEQYF.

This sequence joins TRBV10-3 and TRBJ1-1; a possible D gene is TRBD1 (6 bases). Germline CDR1 ENHRY, CDR2 SYGVKD. This CDR3 is built from 17 residues. Trimming cost V 5 bases and J 4 bases, with 23 bases left between them. The CDR3 loop is CAISPATGADEGTEAFF. The CDR3 nucleotides read TGTGCCATCAGTCCAGCAACGGGGGCGGATGAGGGCACTGAAGCTTTCTTT.

This sequence joins TRBV14 and TRBJ2-7, with D possibly being TRBD2 (5 bases). Germline V gives CDR1 SGHDN, CDR2 FVKESK. The CDR3 extends over 13 amino acids. V gave up 3 bases and J gave up 1 base, with 7 bases separating them. In nucleotides, the CDR3 is TGTGCCAGCAGCCATCCGGGATCCTACGAGCAGTACTTC. Translated: CASSHPGSYEQYF.

The chain employs TRBV14 and TRBJ1-2; D is uncertain. The V gene's germline CDR1 is SGHDN and CDR2 FVKESK. The CDR3 covers 13 residues. The ends were cut back, 1 base at V and 1 base at J, with 4 bases in the middle. CDR3 nucleotide sequence: TGTGCCAGCAGCCAAGCTAGTAACTATGGCTACACCTTC. Amino acids: CASSQASNYGYTF.

The chain links TRBV6-1 to TRBJ2-2; 8 bases map to TRBD2. The V gene end was trimmed by 7 bases and the J gene end by 7 bases; junction bases not matched to a gene: 8. The CDR3 sequence is 14 residues long. Germline V gene data show CDR1 as MNHNS and CDR2 as SASEGT. In DNA form, the CDR3 reads TGTGCCAGCACCTACGCCCGGGGGGGCGGGGAGCTGTTTTTT. Its protein product is CASTYARGGGELFF.

This clonotype was seen many times. This chain connects TRBV12-3 or TRBV12-4 to TRBJ2-4; a possible D gene is TRBD2 (5 bases). The germline V and J ends were trimmed by 6 bases and 2 bases, with 17 bases remaining between them. CDR3 length: 16 residues. The CDR3 loop is CASSPLSSGTKNIQYF. The CDR3 DNA sequence: TGTGCCAGCAGCCCTCTCTCCTCGGGGACCAAAAACATTCAGTACTTC.

This rearrangement joins TRBV7-8 to TRBJ2-1; D unclear. This CDR3 is built from 14 residues. Germline values: CDR1 SGHVS, CDR2 FQNEAQ. Trimming shortened V by 2 bases and J by 0 bases, and 5 bases separated the two germline ends. The DNA for the CDR3 is TGTGCCAGCAGCTTAAACCGCTCCTACAATGAGCAGTTCTTC. It specifies CASSLNRSYNEQFF.

This clonotype was detected a few times. The V and J genes are TRBV5-1 and TRBJ2-6; possible D gene TRBD2, 6 bases. Between the trimmed V and J ends, which lost 5 bases and 0 bases, there was a span of 12 bases. Germline V lookup: CDR1 SGHRS, CDR2 YFSETQ. This CDR3 spans 16 amino acids. This CDR3 reads CASRWDSLSGANVLTF. DNA for the CDR3: TGCGCCAGCAGGTGGGACTCCCTCTCTGGGGCCAACGTCCTGACTTTC.

This clonotype came up many times. The J gene is TRBJ2-7, the V gene TRBV7-9; TRBD2 is a possible D gene (5 bases). The CDR3 has 14 amino acids. The germline V gene encodes CDR1 SEHNR and CDR2 FQNEAQ (reference sequence). V was clipped by 5 bases and J by 0 bases, with 11 bases between them. Here the CDR3 reads CASSPLGSSYEQYF. CDR3 DNA sequence: TGTGCCAGCAGCCCACTGGGGAGCTCCTACGAGCAGTACTTC. Supplemented by reference TRBV7-9 and TRBJ2-7, the full variable domain reads DTGVSQNPRHKITKRGQNVTFRCDPISEHNRLYWYRQTLGQGPEFLTYFQNEAQLEKSRLLSDRFSAERPKGSFSTLEIQRTEQGDSAMYLCASSPLGSSYEQYFGPGTRLTVT.

The chain employs TRBV29-1 and TRBJ2-4, with D unclear. The CDR3 totals 11 residues. The germline CDR1 and CDR2 sequences are SQVTM and ANQGSEA. Trimming took 3 bases from V and 9 from J, leaving 9 bases between them. CDR3 bases: TGCAGCGTTGAGAAAGATTTCATTCAGTACTTC. It is translated as CSVEKDFIQYF. The full variable domain, with the rest looked up from reference TRBV29-1 and TRBJ2-4, is SAVISQKPSRDICQRGTSLTIQCQVDSQVTMMFWYRQQPGQSLTLIATANQGSEATYESGFVIDKFPISRPNLTFSTLTVSNMSPEDSSIYLCSVEKDFIQYFGAGTRLSVL.

This clonotype was seen at least ten times. The genes are TRBV20-1 and TRBJ2-7; D is possibly TRBD1 (5 bases). Trimming pared 6 bases from V and 4 bases from J, leaving 13 bases between. Germline V gene lookup returns CDR1 DFQATT and CDR2 SNEGSKA (reference sequence). This CDR3 spans 12 amino acids. CDR3 DNA: TGCAGTGCCACAGGTTCGGAATACGAGCAGTACTTC. This sequence encodes CSATGSEYEQYF.

CDR3 in amino acids: CASSLAPGVPETQYF. The CDR3 DNA reads as TGTGCCAGCAGCTTGGCCCCGGGAGTCCCAGAGACCCAGTACTTC. The V and J genes are TRBV5-6 and TRBJ2-5, with D perhaps TRBD2 (6 bases). With 0 bases removed from V and 4 bases from J, the gap between germline ends came to 13 bases. This CDR3 is built from 15 residues. Germline CDR1 and CDR2: SGHDT and YYEEEE.

This clonotype was recorded many times. This rearrangement joins TRBV3-1 to TRBJ1-6; TRBD1 aligns across 7 bases. The CDR3 sequence is 16 residues long. V lost 1 base to trimming and J lost 8 bases; unmatched junction nucleotides: 8. Germline CDR1 LGHDT, CDR2 YNNKEL (reference sequence). CDR3: CASSQVPGQNYSPLHF. The CDR3 nucleotides are TGTGCCAGCAGCCAAGTCCCGGGACAGAATTATTCACCCCTCCACTTT.

The chain is built from TRBV29-1 and TRBJ2-5, with 8 bases matching TRBD1. CDR1 and CDR2 (germline): SQVTM, ANQGSEA. The CDR3 totals 15 residues. V lost 4 bases, J lost 5 bases, and 12 bases stayed unmatched. The CDR3 DNA follows: TGCAGCGTTGTAAGGAGGCCAGGGGGCTGGGAGACCCAGTACTTC. Encoded protein: CSVVRRPGGWETQYF. The entire variable domain, with the rest obtained from reference TRBV29-1 and TRBJ2-5, is as follows: SAVISQKPSRDICQRGTSLTIQCQVDSQVTMMFWYRQQPGQSLTLIATANQGSEATYESGFVIDKFPISRPNLTFSTLTVSNMSPEDSSIYLCSVVRRPGGWETQYFGPGTRLLVL.

This clonotype was counted a few times. The chain carries TRBV30 and TRBJ1-1; D ambiguous. V was trimmed by 0 bases and J by 1 base, leaving 9 bases between them. This CDR3 is 14 amino acids long. Germline CDR1 is GTSNPN and CDR2 is SVGIG (reference sequence). CDR3 protein: CAWSVAGPNTEAFF. The CDR3 region has the DNA TGTGCCTGGAGTGTGGCAGGACCGAACACTGAAGCTTTCTTT.

The chain links TRBV7-9 to TRBJ2-7; D remains ambiguous. V dropped 2 bases and J dropped 6 bases, with 14 bases sitting between them. CDR1 and CDR2 (germline): SEHNR, FQNEAQ (reference sequence). The CDR3 consists of 14 residues. DNA for the CDR3: TGTGCCAGCAGCTTAATCCCGGGTCCTCCCGAGCAGTACTTC. Translating it yields CASSLIPGPPEQYF.

V and J are TRBV7-2 and TRBJ1-2, with 10 bases fitting TRBD1. The CDR3 is made up of 14 amino acids. The germline V gene encodes CDR1 SGHTA and CDR2 FQGNSA. Germline trimming cut 8 bases from V and 2 bases from J; bases unmatched to any gene: 5. The DNA for the CDR3 is TGTGCCAGCTGCCTGGGACAGGGGAACTATGGCTACACCTTC. It yields the protein CASCLGQGNYGYTF.